These 3 T cell receptor beta chains originate from one sample sequenced in a study of technical replicates of blood from a few donors. TCRdb's table, derived via immunoSEQ multiplex PCR, lists solely in-frame clones and lacks some. The repertoire holds approximately 81,000 clones, with about 94% as singletons. Sequencing input: T cells isolated from PBMCs. These receptors were obtained from a human donor in good health.

V is TRBV30 and J is TRBJ1-5; 7 nucleotides line up with TRBD1. CDR1 is GTSNPN, CDR2 SVGIG, per germline (reference sequence). The CDR3 has 15 amino acids. The V gene end was trimmed by 0 bases and the J gene end by 4 bases; junction bases not matched to a gene: 6. Written as DNA, the CDR3 is TGTGCCTGGAGTGTAGAACAGGGGAAAAATCAGCCCCAGCATTTT. As protein: CAWSVEQGKNQPQHF.

V usage is TRBV20-1 and J usage is TRBJ1-1, with D possibly being TRBD1 (6 bases). The CDR3 consists of 11 residues. In germline, CDR1 is DFQATT, CDR2 SNEGSKA (reference sequence). V gave up 6 bases and J gave up 5 bases, with 10 bases separating them. As DNA, the CDR3 is TGCAGTGCCCAGGGGCAAACTGAAGCTTTCTTT. Translating it yields CSAQGQTEAFF.

V and J are TRBV6-1 and TRBJ2-5, with 14 nucleotides matching TRBD2. In germline, CDR1 is MNHNS, CDR2 SASEGT. J lost 2 bases, V lost 3 bases, and 14 bases had no gene match. The CDR3 covers 20 residues. Here the CDR3 DNA reads TGTGCCAGCAGTGACCCCAGGACTAGCGGGAGGATTAAGGGGCAAGAGACCCAGTACTTC. Translation: CASSDPRTSGRIKGQETQYF.